Below are 22 T cell receptor beta chains sequenced from a single sample in a study of T cell repertoires in cytomegalovirus infection. Using its own MiXCR run on the reads, TCRdb lists one record per CDR3 protein. The sample lists 310,000 or so distinct CDR3 sequences; 17% were seen once. The sample consisted of PBMCs. Every receptor here comes from a human donor in good health (CMV status not recorded). Some clones in this sample may be carry-over from other donors' samples.

This clonotype was seen many times. This chain connects TRBV20-1 to TRBJ1-6; tentative D call: TRBD1 (5 bases). Deletions cut 2 bases from V and 6 bases from J, with 14 bases between. Germline assignment: CDR1 DFQATT and CDR2 SNEGSKA (reference sequence). The CDR3 covers 15 residues. The CDR3 DNA follows: TGCAGTGCTAGACTCGGGGCCGAGGCTAATTCACCCCTCCACTTT. Translation gives CSARLGAEANSPLHF.

There are a few counts of this clonotype. The rearrangement joins TRBV27 to TRBJ2-7, with a possible D match to TRBD2 (7 bases). Trimming took 4 bases from V and 2 from J, leaving 12 bases between them. Per the germline V gene, CDR1 is MNHEY and CDR2 is SMNVEV (reference sequence). CDR3 length: 14 amino acids. This CDR3 reads CASSWQGRAYEQYF. DNA of the CDR3: TGTGCCAGCAGTTGGCAGGGGAGGGCCTACGAGCAGTACTTC.

This clonotype was counted at least ten times. J is TRBJ2-1 and V is TRBV4-1; 13 bases are shared with TRBD2. The CDR3 has 17 amino acids. From germline, CDR1 is MGHRA and CDR2 YSYEKL. The ends lost 0 bases at V and 10 bases at J; junction bases unmatched: 9. CDR3 protein: CASSQELGTSGAREQFF. DNA of the CDR3: TGCGCCAGCAGCCAAGAACTCGGGACTAGCGGGGCCAGGGAGCAGTTCTTC.

This clonotype was observed a few times. The chain combines TRBV24-1 with TRBJ2-7; 10 bases line up with TRBD1. CDR1 and CDR2 from the germline V gene are KGHDR and SFDVKD. There are 16 residues in the CDR3. Trimming removed 6 bases from V and 1 base from J; junction bases left unmatched: 8. For the CDR3, the DNA is TGTGCCACCAGTCTGAAGGAGGGACAGGGGTCCTACGAGCAGTACTTC. Protein: CATSLKEGQGSYEQYF.

This clonotype came up a few times. The chain couples TRBV6-2 or TRBV6-3 to TRBJ2-1; a possible D gene is TRBD1 (5 bases). The CDR3 totals 14 residues. In germline, CDR1 is MNHEY, CDR2 SVGEGT. The germline V and J ends were trimmed by 4 bases and 2 bases, with 9 bases remaining between them. The chain's CDR3 is CASSSGSTYNEQFF. The CDR3 DNA follows: TGTGCCAGCAGTTCAGGGTCCACCTACAATGAGCAGTTCTTC.

This clonotype appeared a few times. The chain couples TRBV5-1 to TRBJ2-7, with a weak D call TRBD1 (6 bases). Per germline, CDR1 SGHRS and CDR2 YFSETQ. This CDR3 is built from 16 residues. Trimming removed 0 bases at V and 2 bases at J, with 15 bases between. CDR3 amino acids: CASSLVEQGPPYEQYF. CDR3 bases: TGCGCCAGCAGCTTGGTGGAACAGGGACCTCCCTACGAGCAGTACTTC.

The chain uses TRBV12-3 or TRBV12-4 and TRBJ2-7; weak D call: TRBD1 (5 bases). V was shortened by 4 bases and J by 0 bases, with 13 bases between the two germline ends. The CDR3 is 15 amino acids. CDR3 sequence (DNA): TGTGCCAGCAGTTCCTGGGGCCGAAGCTCCTACGAGCAGTACTTC. This encodes CASSSWGRSSYEQYF.

This clonotype was detected many times. The rearrangement uses TRBV2 and TRBJ1-5, with a weak D call TRBD1 (5 bases). Trimming stripped 8 bases from V and 7 bases from J, with 18 bases between. This CDR3 region has 14 residues. CDR1 is SNHLY, CDR2 FYNNEI, per germline. CDR3 amino acids: CASETSREGQPQHF. Written as DNA, the CDR3 is TGTGCCAGCGAGACCTCCAGGGAGGGCCAGCCCCAGCATTTT.

This clonotype showed up just a few times. J is TRBJ2-5 and V is TRBV9; TRBD2 might be the D (5 bases). Trimming shortened V by 0 bases and J by 5 bases, and 8 bases separated the two germline ends. CDR3 length equals 13 residues. From germline, CDR1 is SGDLS and CDR2 YYNGEE. The CDR3 region is CASSVVPGETQYF. The CDR3 DNA reads as TGTGCCAGCAGCGTAGTCCCGGGGGAGACCCAGTACTTC.

This clonotype has ten or more counts. This sequence joins TRBV10-3 and TRBJ1-1; D may be TRBD1 (5 bases). This CDR3 region has 13 residues. V was pared by 5 bases and J by 7 bases, with 14 bases between. Germline lookup yields CDR1 ENHRY and CDR2 SYGVKD. The CDR3 DNA follows: TGTGCCATCAGTAAAGCAGGGAGTAGTGAAGCTTTCTTT. This sequence encodes CAISKAGSSEAFF.

This clonotype occurred many times. The genes are TRBV7-2 and TRBJ1-4; D ambiguous. The germline V gene has CDR1 SGHTA and CDR2 FQGNSA. The CDR3 length is 14 residues. V was shortened by 1 base and J by 7 bases, with 10 bases between the two germline ends. The CDR3 region is CASSLGSGPEKLFF. The CDR3 DNA follows: TGTGCCAGCAGCTTAGGTTCTGGGCCTGAAAAACTGTTTTTT.

Ten or more counts support this clonotype. The V gene is TRBV7-2, the J gene TRBJ2-7, with TRBD1 matching 7 bases. The V segment lost 5 bases and the J segment 4 bases; nucleotides outside the gene matches: 8. Germline V gene data show CDR1 as SGHTA and CDR2 as FQGNSA. The CDR3 consists of 14 residues. The CDR3 loop is CASSPTGMGYEQYF. CDR3 nucleotides: TGTGCCAGCAGCCCGACAGGGATGGGATACGAGCAGTACTTC.

This clonotype appeared a few times. The chain employs TRBV19 and TRBJ1-5; D gene ambiguous. V lost 7 bases to trimming and J lost 1 base, with 14 bases between them. In germline, CDR1 is LNHDA, CDR2 SQIVND (reference sequence). The CDR3 runs to 15 residues. This CDR3 reads CASTLGSTSNQPQHF. The CDR3, as DNA: TGTGCCAGTACCTTAGGGTCTACGAGCAATCAGCCCCAGCATTTT.

This clonotype was found a few times. This chain joins TRBV19 and TRBJ1-4; D not certain. Germline V CDR1 and CDR2: LNHDA, SQIVND (reference sequence). The ends were cut back, 3 bases at V and 8 bases at J, with 16 bases in the middle. This CDR3 has 15 residues. In nucleotides, the CDR3 is TGTGCCAGTAGTATCCGGCCAACAACCTGGGAAAAACTGTTTTTT. As protein: CASSIRPTTWEKLFF.

This clonotype has just a few counts. V usage is TRBV20-1 and J usage is TRBJ2-3, with D possibly TRBD2 on 7 matching bases. This CDR3 is built from 14 residues. V was cut by 8 bases and J by 3 bases, with 18 bases left in between. Germline V lookup: CDR1 DFQATT, CDR2 SNEGSKA (reference sequence). The DNA of the CDR3 is TGCAGTCCCTGGGGTGCGGGGGCGACAGATACGCAGTATTTT. It codes for CSPWGAGATDTQYF.

The sample holds a few counts of this clonotype. The genes are TRBV2 and TRBJ2-7; D is unclear. This CDR3 has 14 residues. V was trimmed by 7 bases and J by 0 bases, leaving 13 bases between them. Germline V lookup: CDR1 SNHLY, CDR2 FYNNEI. CDR3 residues: CASKEGPNSYEQYF. CDR3 nucleotide sequence: TGTGCCAGCAAAGAAGGCCCGAACTCCTACGAGCAGTACTTC.

This clonotype was recorded a few times. The chain uses TRBV28 and TRBJ1-1; D is unresolved. Germline V gene sequence: CDR1 MDHEN, CDR2 SYDVKM. Trimming removed 4 bases from V and 2 bases from J, with 14 bases in between. CDR3 length equals 15 residues. CDR3 bases: TGTGCCAGCAGTTCCCCCAATACAGTAAACACTGAAGCTTTCTTT. Amino acids: CASSSPNTVNTEAFF.

The V call is TRBV18, the J call TRBJ2-7; D remains unclear. Germline loops: CDR1 KGHSH, CDR2 LQKENI. The V end lost 3 bases, the J end lost 3 bases, and 9 bases lay between the germline ends. The CDR3 runs 13 residues. The CDR3 protein is CASSPDFFYEQYF. The CDR3 DNA is TGTGCCAGCTCACCCGACTTCTTCTACGAGCAGTACTTC.

The rearrangement uses TRBV3-1 and TRBJ1-3, with TRBD1 matching over 7 bases. Germline loops: CDR1 LGHDT, CDR2 YNNKEL (reference sequence). There are 16 residues in the CDR3. V lost 3 bases and J lost 5; bases outside the gene matches: 10. CDR3 region: CASSHPQRDRRNTIYF. CDR3 nucleotide sequence: TGTGCCAGCAGCCACCCACAACGGGACAGACGAAACACCATATATTTT. Supplemented by reference TRBV3-1 and TRBJ1-3, the full variable domain reads DTAVSQTPKYLVTQMGNDKSIKCEQNLGHDTMYWYKQDSKKFLKIMFSYNNKELIINETVPNRFSPKSPDKAHLNLHINSLELGDSAVYFCASSHPQRDRRNTIYFGEGSWLTVV.

In its sample, this clonotype was seen a few times. The chain couples TRBV5-4 to TRBJ2-3, with 8 bases aligning to TRBD2. Germline CDR1 SGHNT, CDR2 YYREEE (reference sequence). The CDR3 has 13 residues. The ends lost 7 bases at V and 7 bases at J; junction bases unmatched: 8. The CDR3 DNA sequence: TGTGCCAGCGGCCCGGGGGGGCGAAATACGCAGTATTTT. Translated, it gives CASGPGGRNTQYF. Filled out from reference TRBV5-4 and TRBJ2-3, the complete variable domain reads ETGVTQSPTHLIKTRGQQVTLRCSSQSGHNTVSWYQQALGQGPQFIFQYYREEENGRGNFPPRFSGLQFPNYSSELNVNALELDDSALYLCASGPGGRNTQYFGPGTRLTVL.

The chain's CDR3 is CASSQEVRTGIYYNSPLHF. The DNA of the CDR3 is TGCGCCAGCAGCCAAGAGGTCCGAACAGGGATCTACTATAATTCACCCCTCCACTTT. The chain couples TRBV4-1 to TRBJ1-6; the D gene is possibly TRBD1 (6 bases). This CDR3 has 19 residues. The V gene's germline CDR1 is MGHRA and CDR2 YSYEKL. Trimming pared 0 bases from V and 3 bases from J, leaving 18 bases between.

The sample holds a few counts of this clonotype. This sequence joins TRBV12-3 or TRBV12-4 and TRBJ2-7; the D is unclear. V was cut by 3 bases and J by 3 bases, with 3 bases left in between. This CDR3 spans 11 amino acids. The CDR3 DNA reads TGTGCCAGCAGTTTCCACTACGAGCAGTACTTC. Translation gives CASSFHYEQYF.